The rows below give T cell receptor beta chains drawn from one sample of a study of blood T cell repertoires in COVID-19. Clones were sequenced by immunoSEQ multiplex PCR, and TCRdb holds only the in-frame ones, with some missing. The sample contains about 260,000 clones, more than 85% of which appear only once. Sequenced input: peripheral blood. All receptors derive from a woman between 55 and 75 years old with COVID-19, enrolled during active disease. CDR3s include the opening cysteine and the closing phenylalanine or tryptophan. A D gene is named only where the DNA matches it firmly. Size is omitted from some rows. Given values are once, few, many or a class for expanded clones.

TRBJ2-2 | TRBV19 | once | TRBD1 | CASSGQGSTGELFF | TGTGCCAGTAGTGGACAGGGGAGCACCGGGGAGCTGTTTTTT
TRBJ2-5 | TRBV7-3 | . | TRBD2 | CASSLNGRKETQYF | TGTGCCAGCAGCTTAAACGGGAGGAAAGAGACCCAGTACTTC
TRBJ2-1 | TRBV19 | . | . | CASTPEGEGSYNEQFF | TGTGCCAGTACCCCCGAGGGGGAGGGGTCCTACAATGAGCAGTTCTTC
TRBJ1-2 | TRBV11-2 | . | . | CASSLVGGDYGYTF | TGTGCCAGCAGCTTAGTAGGGGGTGACTATGGCTACACCTTC
TRBJ1-6 | TRBV30 | . | TRBD1 | CAWSLQGADSPLHF | TGTGCCTGGAGCCTACAGGGGGCAGATTCACCCCTCCACTTT
TRBJ2-7 | TRBV2 | . | TRBD1 | CASSADRGGSYEQYF | TGTGCCAGCAGTGCAGACAGGGGGGGTTCCTACGAGCAGTACTTC
TRBJ2-7 | TRBV12-3/TRBV12-4 | . | . | CASSEQVSYEQYF | TGTGCCAGCAGTGAACAGGTTTCCTACGAGCAGTACTTC
TRBJ1-3 | TRBV4-3 | . | . | CASSRARVVDSGNTIYF | TGCGCCAGCAGCCGCGCCCGGGTGGTGGACTCTGGAAACACCATATATTTT
TRBJ2-7 | TRBV28 | . | TRBD1 | CASSSGTGFTEQYF | TGTGCCAGCAGTTCGGGGACAGGGTTCACCGAGCAGTACTTC
TRBJ2-7 | TRBV6-6 | . | TRBD1 | CASSYGQGAPHEQYF | TGTGCCAGCAGTTACGGACAGGGGGCCCCCCACGAGCAGTACTTC
TRBJ2-1 | TRBV6-2/TRBV6-3 | . | . | CASSKNAPGLGGNEQFF | TGTGCCAGCAGCAAGAATGCCCCCGGTCTTGGCGGCAATGAGCAGTTCTTC